The 20 T cell receptor beta chains reported below all come from one sample, sequenced in a study of blood T cell repertoires in COVID-19. Measured with immunoSEQ multiplex PCR; TCRdb has only the in-frame clones, and not every one. This sample has about 170,000 clones; roughly 86% occur once, and the top ten carry approximately 6.5%. Sequencing input: peripheral blood. Receptors were obtained from an elderly woman in a cohort sampled during active or convalescent COVID-19.

The rearrangement links TRBV7-2 to TRBJ1-2; D is ambiguous. The germline CDR1 and CDR2 sequences are SGHTA and FQGNSA. V was trimmed by 5 bases and J by 4 bases, leaving 14 bases between them. This CDR3 has 14 residues. This CDR3 reads CASSPRQAAYGYTF. The DNA for the CDR3 is TGTGCCAGCAGCCCCCGTCAGGCAGCCTATGGCTACACCTTC.

Only a few counts were recorded for this clone. The CDR3 here is CASSFFFPSRTGGAGKTQYF. The CDR3, as DNA: TGTGCCAGCAGCTTTTTTTTCCCTTCACGGACAGGGGGCGCTGGGAAGACCCAGTACTTC. The J gene is TRBJ2-5, the V gene TRBV13; 11 bases agree with TRBD1. The CDR3 has 20 residues. V gave up 3 bases and J gave up 6 bases; unmatched junction bases: 21. Germline values: CDR1 PRHDT, CDR2 FYEKMQ (reference sequence).

The V call is TRBV5-1, the J call TRBJ1-4, with TRBD1 as a possible D gene (5 bases). CDR3 size: 16 residues. V was clipped by 1 base and J by 8 bases, with 18 bases between them. Germline CDR1 reads SGHRS; CDR2 reads YFSETQ. The CDR3 here is CASSLLSGLRREKLFF. CDR3 nucleotide sequence: TGCGCCAGCAGCTTGTTGTCGGGACTTCGGAGGGAAAAACTGTTTTTT. Looking up the rest from reference TRBV5-1 and TRBJ1-4 gives the full variable domain: KAGVTQTPRYLIKTRGQQVTLSCSPISGHRSVSWYQQTPGQGLQFLFEYFSETQRNKGNFPGRFSGRQFSNSRSEMNVSTLELGDSALYLCASSLLSGLRREKLFFGSGTQLSVL.

The rearrangement uses TRBV27 and TRBJ1-4, with 8 bases matching TRBD1. V lost 3 bases and J lost 1; bases outside the gene matches: 1. The CDR3 sequence is 15 residues long. CDR1 and CDR2 (germline): MNHEY, SMNVEV (reference sequence). The CDR3 spells CASSFRGLTNEKLFF. The CDR3 bases are TGTGCCAGCAGTTTCAGGGGGCTAACTAATGAAAAACTGTTTTTT.

This clone was counted a few times. The rearrangement uses TRBV7-9 and TRBJ2-3, with D unresolved. V shed 6 bases and J shed 6 bases, with 13 bases lying between them. The length of the CDR3 is 13 residues. Per the germline V gene, CDR1 is SEHNR and CDR2 is FQNEAQ (reference sequence). The CDR3 sequence: CASSLYARDTQYF. CDR3 DNA: TGTGCCAGCAGTCTTTATGCCAGGGATACGCAGTATTTT. The entire variable domain, with the rest obtained from reference TRBV7-9 and TRBJ2-3, is as follows: DTGVSQNPRHKITKRGQNVTFRCDPISEHNRLYWYRQTLGQGPEFLTYFQNEAQLEKSRLLSDRFSAERPKGSFSTLEIQRTEQGDSAMYLCASSLYARDTQYFGPGTRLTVL.

This chain connects TRBV11-2 to TRBJ2-7; D is undetermined. V lost 5 bases and J 3 bases, leaving 14 bases between the germline ends. Germline lookup yields CDR1 SGHAT and CDR2 FQNNGV. The CDR3 is 14 amino acids. CDR3 DNA sequence: TGTGCCAGCAGCCCCCGCGGCGGTGGCTACGAGCAGTACTTC. Its protein product is CASSPRGGGYEQYF.

This chain joins TRBV4-2 and TRBJ1-6, with D unresolved. Germline CDR1 LGHNA, CDR2 YNFKEQ. The CDR3 length is 15 residues. Trimming cost V 0 bases and J 7 bases, with 10 bases left between them. The CDR3 reads CASSQEGSGNSPLHF. The DNA of the CDR3 is TGTGCCAGCAGCCAAGAGGGCAGCGGAAATTCACCCCTCCACTTT.

The chain carries TRBV5-1 and TRBJ2-3; the D is unclear. This CDR3 is 16 amino acids long. Deletions cut 0 bases from V and 2 bases from J, with 13 bases between. Germline lookup yields CDR1 SGHRS and CDR2 YFSETQ. CDR3 bases: TGCGCCAGCAGCTTGGGGTCGGGTAGAGCCACAGATACGCAGTATTTT. As protein: CASSLGSGRATDTQYF.

The chain is built from TRBV3-1 (or the pseudogene TRBV3-2) and TRBJ2-5, with 9 bases lining up with TRBD1. J was trimmed by 3 bases and V by 5 bases; bases with no gene match: 13. Germline CDR1 is LGHDT and CDR2 is YNNKEL (reference sequence). The CDR3 extends over 17 amino acids. CDR3 loop: CASSSLAGQGRKETQYF. As DNA, the CDR3 is TGTGCCAGCAGCTCCTTAGCCGGACAGGGGCGAAAAGAGACCCAGTACTTC.

The chain combines TRBV9 with TRBJ1-3; D is possibly TRBD1 (5 bases). The length of the CDR3 is 15 residues. Germline CDR1 and CDR2: SGDLS and YYNGEE. Trimming left V 3 bases short and J 7 bases short, with 17 bases between. The CDR3 nucleotides are TGTGCCAGCAGCGAGGGGCAGAAGTTGGGGAACACCATATATTTT. It is translated as CASSEGQKLGNTIYF.

The gene calls are TRBV6-2 or TRBV6-3 and TRBJ1-1; TRBD1 matches 7 bases. After removal of 4 bases from V and 1 base from J, the junction contained 3 bases not matched to a gene. From germline, CDR1 is MNHEY and CDR2 SVGEGT. The CDR3 runs to 14 residues. CDR3 residues: CASSSGQSNTEAFF. The CDR3 DNA follows: TGTGCCAGCAGTTCGGGACAGTCGAACACTGAAGCTTTCTTT.

In DNA form, the CDR3 reads TGTGCCACCACCGAGAGTAACACCGGGGAGCTGTTTTTT. Translated, it gives CATTESNTGELFF. The chain combines TRBV24-1 with TRBJ2-2; no firm D call. Germline CDR1 KGHDR, CDR2 SFDVKD. The CDR3 covers 13 residues. V was shortened by 8 bases and J by 2 bases, with 8 bases between the two germline ends.

The rearrangement joins TRBV12-3 or TRBV12-4 to TRBJ2-3, with D possibly TRBD2 on 6 matching bases. V lost 2 bases and J 6 bases, leaving 9 bases between the germline ends. CDR3 length equals 13 residues. CDR3: CASSLWEADTQYF. The CDR3 DNA is TGTGCCAGCAGTTTATGGGAGGCCGATACGCAGTATTTT.

The chain employs TRBV5-1 and TRBJ2-1; D is unclear. Germline values: CDR1 SGHRS, CDR2 YFSETQ. V lost 2 bases and J 0 bases, leaving 15 bases between the germline ends. The CDR3 totals 17 residues. Here the CDR3 reads CASSFSARPSSYNEQFF. The CDR3 nucleotides are TGCGCCAGCAGCTTCTCAGCTAGGCCATCCTCCTACAATGAGCAGTTCTTC.

The chain uses TRBV6-5 and TRBJ2-3; D remains unclear. This CDR3 comprises 11 residues. Trimming pared 7 bases from V and 4 bases from J, leaving 6 bases between. Germline V gene data show CDR1 as MNHEY and CDR2 as SVGAGI. Here the CDR3 reads CASKRADTQYF. In DNA form, the CDR3 reads TGTGCCAGCAAGCGCGCAGATACGCAGTATTTT.

The rearrangement uses TRBV10-3 and TRBJ1-5; 10 bases map to TRBD1. The V gene's germline CDR1 is ENHRY and CDR2 SYGVKD. The CDR3 is made up of 18 amino acids. The junction had 10 bases not matched to a gene; V was cut back by 2 bases and J by 3 bases. CDR3 coding DNA: TGTGCCATCAGTGAGGGGTTCCAGGACAGGGGGGCCAATCAGCCCCAGCATTTT. Protein sequence: CAISEGFQDRGANQPQHF.

The rearrangement links TRBV19 to TRBJ1-2; no reliable D call. V lost 6 bases, J lost 4 bases, and 12 bases lay in between. This CDR3 is 13 amino acids long. Germline-derived CDR1 and CDR2 are LNHDA and SQIVND (reference sequence). CDR3 sequence (DNA): TGTGCCAGTAGACCGCGGCAATCCTATGGCTACACCTTC. Translation: CASRPRQSYGYTF.

The chain combines TRBV11-2 with TRBJ1-6; no firm D call. This CDR3 contains 14 residues. The germline gives CDR1 SGHAT, CDR2 FQNNGV. Trimming shortened V by 1 base and J by 6 bases, and 7 bases separated the two germline ends. In DNA, the CDR3 is TGTGCCAGCAGCTTAGGCGATAGTAATTCACCCCTCCACTTT. This codes for CASSLGDSNSPLHF.

The chain has TRBV7-9 and TRBJ2-1; 9 bases map to TRBD2. Germline V gene sequence: CDR1 SEHNR, CDR2 FQNEAQ (reference sequence). This CDR3 contains 18 residues. V was pared by 5 bases and J by 2 bases, with 13 bases of the junction left unmatched. The CDR3 DNA reads TGTGCCAGCAGCCATCCACGACTGTCTAGCGGGGCCTACAATGAGCAGTTCTTC. Its translation: CASSHPRLSSGAYNEQFF.

The rearrangement uses TRBV21-1 and TRBJ2-2; TRBD1 is the table's D call and was not checked against the DNA. TRBV21-1 is a pseudogene segment. This CDR3 is 17 amino acids long. CDR3 protein: CASSKRDRGKNTGELFF. The CDR3, as DNA: TGTGCCAGCAGCAAAAGGGACAGGGGGAAGAACACCGGGGAGCTGTTTTTT.